This entry lists 8 T cell receptor beta chains sequenced from one sample in a study of T cell responses to AZD1222 COVID-19 vaccine. Generated by immunoSEQ multiplex PCR, the TCRdb table keeps only in-frame clones and is missing some. This table has some 120,000 clones, about 88% appearing once. The sample was peripheral blood, taken 28 days after the second AZD1222 dose. The receptor source for this set is an adult who received the AZD1222 COVID-19 vaccine.

The chain uses TRBV15 and TRBJ2-3; 10 bases match TRBD1. The CDR3 is 16 amino acids. The V gene's germline CDR1 is LNHNV and CDR2 YYDKDF (reference sequence). Trimming took 5 bases from V and 0 from J; bases not matched to a gene: 5. CDR3 amino acids: CATSAGDRGSTDTQYF. CDR3 DNA: TGTGCCACCAGCGCCGGGGACAGGGGAAGCACAGATACGCAGTATTTT. Using reference TRBV15 and TRBJ2-3 for the parts outside the CDR3, the full variable domain is DAMVIQNPRYQVTQFGKPVTLSCSQTLNHNVMYWYQQKSSQAPKLLFHYYDKDFNNEADTPDNFQSRRPNTSFCFLDIRSPGLGDTAMYLCATSAGDRGSTDTQYFGPGTRLTVL.

As to this clone: At one end the junction does not follow the germline gene, possibly because of a read error. The chain couples TRBV6-4 to TRBJ2-3; TRBD2 is a possible D gene (6 bases). Germline V gene lookup returns CDR1 MRHNA and CDR2 SNTAGT. The CDR3 loop spans 13 amino acids. CDR3: CASSDSLEGPIFF. CDR3 nucleotides: TGTGCCAGCAGTGACTCGTTGGAGGGCCCTATATTTTTT.

This clone was counted ten times or more. Additional DNA sequences in this sample encode the identical CDR3. The chain joins TRBV5-1 to TRBJ2-2, with 7 bases lining up with TRBD1. In germline, CDR1 is SGHRS, CDR2 YFSETQ. The CDR3 has 14 residues. The J segment lost 6 bases and the V segment lost 1 base, leaving 3 bases of the junction unmatched. The CDR3 coding sequence is TGCGCCAGCAGCTTGACAGGGGTCCCCGGGGAGCTGTTTTTT. Translation gives CASSLTGVPGELFF. Full variable domain (rest looked up from reference TRBV5-1 and TRBJ2-2): KAGVTQTPRYLIKTRGQQVTLSCSPISGHRSVSWYQQTPGQGLQFLFEYFSETQRNKGNFPGRFSGRQFSNSRSEMNVSTLELGDSALYLCASSLTGVPGELFFGEGSRLTVL.

This chain joins TRBV28 and TRBJ1-3, with D maybe TRBD1 (6 bases). This CDR3 has 18 residues. Germline CDR1 is MDHEN and CDR2 is SYDVKM. Trimming removed 7 bases at V and 0 bases at J, with 22 bases between. CDR3 sequence: CASKGSGLSGASGNTIYF. In nucleotides, the CDR3 is TGTGCCAGCAAAGGCAGTGGGTTATCGGGGGCCTCTGGAAACACCATATATTTT.

The gene calls are TRBV7-9 and TRBJ2-1, with D possibly called TRBD1 or TRBD2 (6 bases each). The CDR3 totals 16 residues. Germline CDR1 SEHNR, CDR2 FQNEAQ (reference sequence). Trimming removed 1 base at V and 2 bases at J, with 12 bases between. In DNA, the CDR3 is TGTGCCAGCAGCTTAGTAAGGGGGGCGGCCTACAATGAGCAGTTCTTC. This gives the protein CASSLVRGAAYNEQFF.

The V gene is TRBV4-1, the J gene TRBJ2-5; no reliable D call. V lost 4 bases, J lost 7 bases, and 13 bases lay in between. The CDR3 sequence is 13 residues long. Germline loops: CDR1 MGHRA, CDR2 YSYEKL. CDR3 DNA: TGCGCCAGCAGCCGCCTAGGCCTGGGGACCCAGTACTTC. It is translated as CASSRLGLGTQYF.

This sequence joins TRBV30 and TRBJ2-1, with D tentatively TRBD1 (6 bases). Germline-derived CDR1 and CDR2 are GTSNPN and SVGIG (reference sequence). The CDR3 sequence is 16 residues long. Trimming pared 2 bases from V and 0 bases from J, leaving 14 bases between. The CDR3 loop reads CAWSPPQGRSYNEQFF. The CDR3 nucleotides read TGTGCCTGGAGTCCGCCACAGGGACGCTCCTACAATGAGCAGTTCTTC.

The chain links TRBV4-1 to TRBJ2-2, with D unclear. Trimming removed 4 bases from V and 0 bases from J, with 9 bases in between. This CDR3 region has 15 residues. The germline V gene has CDR1 MGHRA and CDR2 YSYEKL. As DNA, the CDR3 is TGCGCCAGCAGCCTAGAGAACGCGAACACCGGGGAGCTGTTTTTT. Translating gives CASSLENANTGELFF.